This section outlines one T cell receptor beta chain sequence together with its context. Profiling relied on immunoSEQ multiplex PCR, and the TCRdb table lists in-frame clones only, not all of them. The sample lists some 97,000 clones, 90% occurring once. Unmatched junction bases numbered 1, after V lost 6 bases and J lost 0 bases. CDR1 is MNHNS and CDR2 is SASEGT in the germline V gene. The CDR3 consists of 14 residues. This entry is derived from a study of OX40 agonist ivuxolimab in advanced cancers. The clonotype comes from an adult with an advanced solid tumor such as melanoma, head and neck, liver or kidney cancer. The gene calls are TRBV6-1 and TRBJ2-1; 8 nucleotides line up with TRBD1. The sequenced sample was CD4+ or CD8+ T cells sorted from blood, obtained in a trial of the OX40 agonist ivuxolimab. The CDR3 spells CASSQGASYNEQFF. The CDR3 DNA reads as TGTGCCAGCAGCCAGGGGGCCTCCTACAATGAGCAGTTCTTC.